The T cell receptor (beta chain) described here comes from a study of control samples from healthy donors and cancer patients. Looked up from germline, CDR1 is SGHDT and CDR2 is YYEEEE. V was trimmed by 1 base and J by 1 base, leaving 8 bases between them. CDR3 size: 14 residues. Only in-frame clones appear in the TCRdb table, and some are missing; sequencing was by immunoSEQ multiplex PCR. The sample has about 140,000 clones, 89% seen once; the top ten hold 4.9%. The V and J genes are TRBV5-6 and TRBJ2-5; D call uncertain. Sequenced input: blood. The sequence came from a young man in good health. The CDR3 sequence is CASSLYGFQETQYF. In DNA form, the CDR3 reads TGTGCCAGCAGCTTGTACGGTTTCCAAGAGACCCAGTACTTC.